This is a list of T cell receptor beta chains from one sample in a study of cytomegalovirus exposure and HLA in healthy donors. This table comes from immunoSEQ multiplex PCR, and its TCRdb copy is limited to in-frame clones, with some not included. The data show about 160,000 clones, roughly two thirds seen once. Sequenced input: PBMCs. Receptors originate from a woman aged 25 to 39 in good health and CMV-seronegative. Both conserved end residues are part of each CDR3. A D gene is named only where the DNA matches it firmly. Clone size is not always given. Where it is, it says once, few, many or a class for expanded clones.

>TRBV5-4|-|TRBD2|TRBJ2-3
TGTGCCAGCAGCCACCGACTCACGAGCGGGGCTAGCACAGATACGCAGTATTTT
CASSHRLTSGASTDTQYF
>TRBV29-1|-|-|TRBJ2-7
TGCAGCGTCGAAGATCGGGATTACGAGCAGTACTTC
CSVEDRDYEQYF
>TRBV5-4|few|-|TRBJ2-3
TGTGCCAGCAGCTTGGCCGCGGGGACGATTATCACAGATACGCAGTATTTT
CASSLAAGTIITDTQYF
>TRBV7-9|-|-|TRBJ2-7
TGTGCCAGCAGCTTCGCCTACGAGCAGTACTTC
CASSFAYEQYF
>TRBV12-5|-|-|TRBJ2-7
TGTGCTAGTGGTCCACTCCCAGGTCGTTCCTACGAGCAGTACTTC
CASGPLPGRSYEQYF
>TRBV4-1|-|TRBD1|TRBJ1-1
TGCGCCAGCAGCCAAGCCCGCGGGACAGGGAACACTGAAGCTTTCTTT
CASSQARGTGNTEAFF
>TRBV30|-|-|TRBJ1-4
TGTGCCTGGAGCCTCGAACAGAATGAAAAACTGTTTTTT
CAWSLEQNEKLFF
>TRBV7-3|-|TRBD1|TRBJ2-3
TGTGCCAGCAGTCGACAGGGCGTAGATACGCAGTATTTT
CASSRQGVDTQYF
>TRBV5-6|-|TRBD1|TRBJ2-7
TGTGCCAGCAGCCGCGAACCGGGACAGGGTGTTCAGTACTTC
CASSREPGQGVQYF
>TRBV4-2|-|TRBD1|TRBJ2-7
TGTGCCAGCAGCCAAGAAGTGGCACAGGGGGGCGGCGAGCAGTACTTC
CASSQEVAQGGGEQYF
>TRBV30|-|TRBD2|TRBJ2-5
TGTGCCTGGAGTCCCTATAGCGGGAGGGATCAAGAGACCCAGTACTTC
CAWSPYSGRDQETQYF
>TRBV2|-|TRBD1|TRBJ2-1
TGTGCCAGCAGTGCTCCCGGGACAGGAGGGAATGAGCAGTTCTTC
CASSAPGTGGNEQFF
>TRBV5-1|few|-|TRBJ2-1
TGCGCCAGCAGCTTGACAGGGTCCTACAATGAGCAGTTCTTC
CASSLTGSYNEQFF
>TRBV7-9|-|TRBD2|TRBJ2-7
TGTTCCAGCAGCTTAAGGTCTAGCGGGAGGGCCGAAGCCTACGAGCAGTACTTC
CSSSLRSSGRAEAYEQYF
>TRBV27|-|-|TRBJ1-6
TGTGCCAGCAGTACGGACCCGGGGTTGAATTCACCCCTCCACTTT
CASSTDPGLNSPLHF
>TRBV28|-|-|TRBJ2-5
TGTGCCACTGCACAGGGTTGGGAGACCCAGTACTTC
CATAQGWETQYF
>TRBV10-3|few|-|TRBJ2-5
TGTGCCATCAGTGAGTCCGGCGGGACAGTCGAGACCCAGTACTTC
CAISESGGTVETQYF
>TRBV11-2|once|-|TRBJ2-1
TGTGCCAGCAGCTTATGGCGGGGAACCGGTAATGAGCAGTTCTTC
CASSLWRGTGNEQFF
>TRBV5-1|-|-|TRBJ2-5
TGCGCCAGCAGCCCCAGACCGGGGGACAGCAAAGAGACCCAGTACTTC
CASSPRPGDSKETQYF
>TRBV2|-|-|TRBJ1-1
TGTGCCAGCAGTGAAATTTGGGCAGCCCCGAACACTGAAGCTTTCTTT
CASSEIWAAPNTEAFF
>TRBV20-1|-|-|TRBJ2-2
TGCAGTGCTAGGATTACCGGGGAGCTGTTTTTT
CSARITGELFF
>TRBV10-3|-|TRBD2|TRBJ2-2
TGTGCCATCAGTTCTGTTTCTCGGGCTAGCGGGAGTTCTGGCGGGGAGCTGTTTTTT
CAISSVSRASGSSGGELFF
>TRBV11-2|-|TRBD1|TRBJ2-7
TGTGCCAGCAGCCTTACAGGGGGCAGGGAGCAGTACTTC
CASSLTGGREQYF
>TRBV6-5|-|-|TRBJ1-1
TGTGCCAGCAGTTACTGGGGGGGTGAAGCTTTCTTT
CASSYWGGEAFF
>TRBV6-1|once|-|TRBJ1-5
TGTGCCAGCAGTCCAGGCCTATATAGCAATCAGCCCCAGCATTTT
CASSPGLYSNQPQHF
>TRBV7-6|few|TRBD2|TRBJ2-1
TGTGCCAGCAGCCCCAGCCCTAGCGGGGCACCGCCCCCAGGGAATGAGCAGTTCTTC
CASSPSPSGAPPPGNEQFF
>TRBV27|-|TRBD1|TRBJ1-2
TGTGCCAGCAGTTTGACCAGGACAGGGAGAGACTATGGCTACACCTTC
CASSLTRTGRDYGYTF
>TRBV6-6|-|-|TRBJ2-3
TGTGCCAGCAGTTCCAGGGTTGATACGCAGTATTTT
CASSSRVDTQYF
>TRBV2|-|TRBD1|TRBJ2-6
TGTGCCAGCAGGGCAGACAGGGCTGGGGCCAACGTCCTGACTTTC
CASRADRAGANVLTF
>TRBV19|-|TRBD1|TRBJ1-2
TGTGCCAGTAGGGGACAGGGGAGCTATGGCTACACCTTC
CASRGQGSYGYTF
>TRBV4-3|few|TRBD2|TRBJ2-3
TGCGCCAGCAGCCAAGATCCCCCAGGAGCGGGAGGGGGAGATACGCAGTATTTT
CASSQDPPGAGGGDTQYF
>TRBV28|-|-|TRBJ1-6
TGTGCCAGCACCCCTATACAGGGAGAATATCAATCACCCCTCCACTTT
CASTPIQGEYQSPLHF
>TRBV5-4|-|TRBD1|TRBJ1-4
TGTGCCAGCAGCAGGGGGCAAGGGGAAAAACTGTTTTTT
CASSRGQGEKLFF
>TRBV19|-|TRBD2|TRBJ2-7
TGTGCCAGTAGTATGACTAGCGGGATACCCTCCTACGAGCAGTACTTC
CASSMTSGIPSYEQYF
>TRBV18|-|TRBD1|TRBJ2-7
TGTGCCAGCTCACCACCCGGGACAGAGGCCTACGAGCAGTACTTC
CASSPPGTEAYEQYF
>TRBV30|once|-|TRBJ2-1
TGTGCCTGGAGTGTACTCCGAGCGGATACCTACAATGAGCAGTTCTTC
CAWSVLRADTYNEQFF
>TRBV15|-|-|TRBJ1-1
TGTGCCACCAGCAGCCCCGGGGGTCGCACTGAAGCTTTCTTT
CATSSPGGRTEAFF
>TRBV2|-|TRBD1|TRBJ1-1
TGTGCCAGCAGTCGGAGCAGGGGGGACACTGAAGCTTTCTTT
CASSRSRGDTEAFF
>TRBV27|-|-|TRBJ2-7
TGTGCCAGCAGTTTAGGAGGGGGCTTCGACTACGAGCAGTACTTC
CASSLGGGFDYEQYF
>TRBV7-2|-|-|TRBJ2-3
TGTGCCAGCAGCTTTCCGTTGGGGGCGGCAGATACGCAGTATTTT
CASSFPLGAADTQYF
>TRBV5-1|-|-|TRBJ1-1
TGCGCCAGCAGCTTGGCATGGGGGGAGAACACTGAAGCTTTCTTT
CASSLAWGENTEAFF
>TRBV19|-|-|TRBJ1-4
TGTGCCAGTAGTATAGATGGACAGAATGAAAAACTGTTTTTT
CASSIDGQNEKLFF
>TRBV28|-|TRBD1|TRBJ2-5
TGTGCCAGCAGACATTACCGGGACAGATTTCAAGAGACCCAGTACTTC
CASRHYRDRFQETQYF
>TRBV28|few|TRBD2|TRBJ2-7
TGTGCCAGCAGTCTCCCTAGCGGTCCCTACGAGCAGTACTTC
CASSLPSGPYEQYF
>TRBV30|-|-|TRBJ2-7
TGTGCCTTTGACGGGGAGGCTTCCTACGAGCAGTACTTC
CAFDGEASYEQYF
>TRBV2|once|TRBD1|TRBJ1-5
TGTGCCAGCAGTGATAGCAGGGGGCGGGCTCAGCCCCAGCATTTT
CASSDSRGRAQPQHF
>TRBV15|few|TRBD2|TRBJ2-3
TGTGCCACCAGCAGCCAAGCGGGGACTAGTCAAGGAGATACGCAGTATTTT
CATSSQAGTSQGDTQYF
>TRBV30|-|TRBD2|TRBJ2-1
TGTGCCTGGAGTACGGGGCTAGCGGCTAAATGGGACAATGAGCAGTTCTTC
CAWSTGLAAKWDNEQFF
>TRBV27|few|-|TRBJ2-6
TGTGCCAGCAGTCAGGGTTACTCTGGGGCCAACGTCCTGACTTTC
CASSQGYSGANVLTF
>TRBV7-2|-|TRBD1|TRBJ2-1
TGTGCCAGCAGCTTACTACAGGGGGCTTCCTACAATGAGCAGTTCTTC
CASSLLQGASYNEQFF
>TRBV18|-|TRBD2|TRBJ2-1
TGTGCCAGCTCACCACCTGTAGCGGGGGACGTCAATGAGCAGTTCTTC
CASSPPVAGDVNEQFF
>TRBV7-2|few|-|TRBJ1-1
TGTGCCAGCAGCCTTCAGGGAGGGAACACTGAAGCTTTCTTT
CASSLQGGNTEAFF
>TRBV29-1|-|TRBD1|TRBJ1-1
TGCAGCGTTACGCCCGGGACAGGGGGCCGGGAAGCTTTCTTT
CSVTPGTGGREAFF
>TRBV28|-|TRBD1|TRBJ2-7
TGTGCCAGCAGTTTGTGGGGACAGGGCACATACGAGCAGTACTTC
CASSLWGQGTYEQYF
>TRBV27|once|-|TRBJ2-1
TGTGCCAGCAGCACCGACAGTTACAATGAGCAGTTCTTC
CASSTDSYNEQFF
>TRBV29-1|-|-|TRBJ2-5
TGCAGCGTTGATAATCGGGTGCAAGAGACCCAGTACTTC
CSVDNRVQETQYF
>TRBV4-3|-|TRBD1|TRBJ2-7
TGCGCCAGCAGCCAAGAACCGGGACAGGGGGGGTACGAGCAGTACTTC
CASSQEPGQGGYEQYF